The clone carrying this T cell receptor (beta chain) was observed a single time. CDR1 SGHAT and CDR2 FQNNGV come from the germline V gene. Trimming took off 1 base at V and 1 base at J, with 14 bases between the two ends. The CDR3 length is 16 residues. The source of the sample is a study of blood T cell repertoires in COVID-19. Study summary: T cells, B-cell-depleted T cells, or PBMCs supplied cDNA or gDNA.

How the authors handled the data: For nucleated cells, counts were estimated from reference gene primer amplification. Using immunoSEQ multiplex PCR, the repertoire was profiled, and TCRdb retains in-frame clones only, with some absent. Clone size and the V and J calls come from that table; the DNA yielded D and trimming. This sample has 390,000 or so clones; 86% occur once, and the top ten carry roughly 1.4%. The chain employs TRBV11-2 and TRBJ2-7; perhaps TRBD1 as D (6 bases). Specimen: peripheral blood. The receptor comes from a woman in her twenties or thirties with active or convalescent COVID-19. The CDR3 loop reads CASSLGMGAESYEQYF. CDR3 DNA sequence: TGTGCCAGCAGCTTAGGGATGGGGGCAGAGTCCTACGAGCAGTACTTC.